This entry features one TCR beta chain sequence. Which antigen it targets is not known. Within one base of it there is no much larger clone, and no base qualities were kept. This entry is derived from a study of cytomegalovirus exposure and HLA in healthy donors (dated by TCRdb to about 2017). For the study in its entirety: An earlier analysis of roughly 630 of the donors reported 250 to 350 Gb of sequence data and some 120 million unique TCR beta sequences from roughly 200 million T cells. HLA typing included class I and class II loci at four-digit resolution. A later analysis re-examined previously published TCR beta repertoires from around 670 donors and added high-resolution HLA genotyping to investigate patterns of TCR occurrence. Among the roughly 400 genotyped donors, around 81% belonged to the genetic ancestry cluster associated with self-reported Caucasian donors. Four to six DR-DQ haplotypes were handled as single units for association and clustering, since linkage in the cohort was strong. The T cell repertoires of roughly 660 subjects were profiled by immunosequencing and related to cytomegalovirus serostatus. An earlier analysis of nearly 600 of the donors applied high-throughput TCR beta sequencing to assess whether each TCR beta V gene segment acted as functional or pseudogenic. A later genetic analysis used genome-wide SNP genotypes for about 60% of the 666 donors, treating that subset as a discovery cohort. All discovery cohort repertoires had been generated on a single sequencing platform. Besides the first cohort of roughly 700 subjects, a separate validation cohort made up of 120 different subjects was used. Typing coverage varied by locus: roughly 620-640 donors for A, B, C, DRB1 and DQB1; roughly 500 for DQA1; more than 600 for DPA1; 450 to 480 for DPB1. An early release that covered 640 HLA-typed donors contained approximately 300 gigabases of sequencing data and tens of millions of unique TCR sequences. The study combined high-throughput TCR immunosequencing, statistical association of individual TCRs with disease status, and machine learning to predict cytomegalovirus infection status. The study aimed to test whether cataloging public T cell receptors could reveal signatures of past pathogen exposure. Alongside the repertoire data, information on donor age, sex, ethnicity and CMV serostatus was compiled. Rather than using new phenotypic data, the later analysis identified candidate immune exposures from TCR beta sequences and from how often those sequences occurred across donors. Among 398 genotyped donors of the cohort, an average of around 240,000 unique TCR beta nucleotide sequences were sequenced per donor, roughly 20% of them non-productive. Results and caveats for the whole study, not just this receptor: Three of the identified cytomegalovirus-associated TCR beta chains were confirmed in vitro to be specific for cytomegalovirus antigens. The authors suggested that the approach could potentially be extended to other disease states and immunological phenotypes. An association between a missense DCLRE1C variant and V-gene and J-gene trimming of TCR beta chains was found in a later genetic analysis and replicated in an independent cohort. Roughly 15 rarely observed V segments, including chromosome 9 orphons, were excluded from the earlier analysis of several hundred of the donors because counts were too low. An earlier analysis of approximately 530 of the donors showed that most TCR beta V segments appeared in productive rearrangements either about 87% or about 30% of the time, which broadly matched IMGT annotations. Linkage disequilibrium might explain the correlated functional status among segregating V segments, but an unknown experimental factor could not be excluded. In a later analysis, TCR association rates were found to vary across HLA loci, with the most associated TCRs seen for DRB1 alleles and the fewest for HLA-C alleles. In a later analysis, over 15,000 TCR beta sequences were associated with specific HLA alleles at a false discovery rate of 0.05. In a later analysis, several top co-occurrence clusters were reported to appear linked to parvovirus B19, influenza, CMV and Epstein-Barr virus. Because some donors lacked HLA typing at each locus, the association tests relied only on the typed subset. In a later analysis, most CMV-associated TCR beta chains were found to appear HLA-restricted, with HLA associations seemingly driven largely by CMV exposure. While some public TCRs were present in many individuals, most TCR sequences turned up only very rarely across donors. The 87-base-pair reads could not distinguish some IMGT-functional V segments, including TRBV6-2 and TRBV6-3, so those segments were excluded. Immune exposure information for the cohort was limited to CMV serostatus. When HLA alleles, especially DR and DQ, strongly co-occurred, TCR associations were difficult to assign to individual alleles. The presence/absence analyses assumed that sequencing depth was roughly uniform across donors, and that assumption may not be true. In the study, around 150 TCR beta chains were listed as associated with cytomegalovirus. In a later analysis, HLA-associated TCR beta chains showed more clonal expansion and lower generation probabilities than non-associated chains that were equally common. A cluster of highly shared sequence variants was judged likely to represent a technical artifact of the sequencing pipeline. A further reported finding was that TCR beta sequences accurately predicted the HLA-A and HLA-B alleles for most subjects in the first cohort. The classifier was reported to diagnose cytomegalovirus status with high specificity and sensitivity in both the original and validation cohorts. The cohort was sequenced for TCR beta chains only, and without alpha or paired-chain data the features that could be detected were limited. In a later genetic analysis, fewer N-insertions in productive TCRs were reported among donors in an Asian-associated ancestry cluster than the roughly 700-donor mean.

Libraries were prepared through the immunoSEQ multiplex PCR assay. The multiplex PCR relied on a mix of 60 forward primers for TCR Vbeta segments and 13 reverse primers for TCR Jbeta segments. The CDR3 region of rearranged TCR beta genes was amplified from genomic DNA with a multiplex PCR assay. Amplified TCR beta libraries were sequenced as 87-base-pair reads on the Illumina HiSeq System. As for how the authors treated the data: A later analysis tallied approximately 87 million unique TCR beta chains across the 550 to 850 repertoires, and around 9.9 million of those chains were shared by two or more donors. A nearest-neighbor algorithm error-corrected the raw reads and collapsed the reads into unique sequences, merging closely related sequences to remove PCR and sequencing errors. CDR3 sequences were aligned to IMGT reference sequences to assign V, D and J gene segments. Each retained sequence needed at least a six-nucleotide match to both a V gene segment and a J gene segment. Rearrangements were classified as productive when the CDR3 lacked stop codons and remained in frame with V and J, and all other rearrangements were classified as non-productive. CDR3 was defined according to IMGT convention as the region running from the second conserved V-encoded cysteine to the conserved J-encoded phenylalanine. Sequences without an unambiguous match to a single V gene segment were excluded from the earlier analysis of almost 600 of the donors. In an earlier analysis of some 590 of the donors, a V segment was called functional when productive rearrangements were above 56.7%, and segregating when the standard deviation between donors exceeded 5%. To diagnose cytomegalovirus status from the catalog of TCR beta chain sequences, a statistical classification framework was built. V and J gene assignment, in a later analysis, came from comparing TCR nucleotide sequences with IMGT/GENE-DB human TR gene sequences. Using the TCRdist pipeline, a later analysis assigned CDR3 sequences along with most-parsimonious VDJ recombination scenarios. In a later analysis, each TCR beta chain was defined by its CDR3 amino acid sequence together with its V-gene family, and reads lacking a unique V-gene family were excluded. A later analysis removed 600 or so highly shared, low-generation-probability nucleotide sequences to deal with suspected cross-contamination and a sequencing artifact. In a later analysis, a clonal expansion index for each public chain was calculated from normalized within-repertoire ranks of inferred template counts. In a later analysis, generation probabilities were computed with a VDJ recombination model fitted to out-of-frame rearrangements, and the resulting probabilities were checked against IGoR. In a later analysis, TCR-TCR, TCR-HLA and TCR-CMV co-occurrence was scored with hypergeometric tests, and a repertoire-size bias correction was applied to TCR pairs. A later analysis estimated false discovery rates by permuting HLA or CMV assignments 20 times. In a later analysis, co-occurring TCRs were grouped using DBSCAN, and TCRdist sequence similarity was added for clustering within HLA-allele-positive subsets. Repertoires with fewer than 30,000 or more than 120,000 public chains were left out of co-occurrence clustering, as were four to six repertoires with anomalous nucleotide sharing. TCRdb holds this immuneACCESS table with in-frame rearrangements only. Some clones are missing; in checked studies, unresolved V genes explain under half, and the rest has no known cause. For V, J and clone size, that table is used; D and trimming come from the DNA. Present in this sample are 100,000 to 120,000 clones, 70% to 90% of which were seen just once. 1.5% to 2% of the sample is taken by the ten largest.

V is cut by 1 base and J by 0 bases, and the space between the germline ends is 7 bases. Looking up the germline V gene yields CDR1 SNHLY and CDR2 FYNNEI. The CDR3 contains 15 residues, cysteine and phenylalanine counted. The sequence is cut down to CDR3 DNA, 45 bases in frame from base 1. In total, around 600 healthy bone marrow donors made up the cohort. All cohort members were sampled while nominally healthy, although unrecorded immune exposures were likely present. The donor tested CMV seronegative, placing the donor among the 300 to 450 seronegative members of the cohort. A peripheral blood sample was provided by each donor, and peripheral blood mononuclear cells were used for TCR beta sequencing. The Qiagen DNeasy Blood Extraction Kit was used to extract genomic DNA from the blood cell samples.

The receptor was derived from a man aged 35-49 years in good health and CMV-seronegative. This receptor chain uses TRBV2 and TRBJ1-5; the D gene cannot be named for sure. The sequenced sample consisted of PBMCs. This receptor has the CDR3 CASSEGGYSNQPQHF. In nucleotide form, the sequence is TGTGCCAGCAGTGAAGGCGGGTATAGCAATCAGCCCCAGCATTTT. The CDR3 plus the reference TRBV2 and TRBJ1-5 genes for the other parts give the full variable domain: EPEVTQTPSHQVTQMGQEVILRCVPISNHLYFYWYRQILGQKVEFLVSFYNNEISEKSEIFDDQFSVERPDGSNFTLKIRSTKLEDSAMYFCASSEGGYSNQPQHFGDGTRLSIL.